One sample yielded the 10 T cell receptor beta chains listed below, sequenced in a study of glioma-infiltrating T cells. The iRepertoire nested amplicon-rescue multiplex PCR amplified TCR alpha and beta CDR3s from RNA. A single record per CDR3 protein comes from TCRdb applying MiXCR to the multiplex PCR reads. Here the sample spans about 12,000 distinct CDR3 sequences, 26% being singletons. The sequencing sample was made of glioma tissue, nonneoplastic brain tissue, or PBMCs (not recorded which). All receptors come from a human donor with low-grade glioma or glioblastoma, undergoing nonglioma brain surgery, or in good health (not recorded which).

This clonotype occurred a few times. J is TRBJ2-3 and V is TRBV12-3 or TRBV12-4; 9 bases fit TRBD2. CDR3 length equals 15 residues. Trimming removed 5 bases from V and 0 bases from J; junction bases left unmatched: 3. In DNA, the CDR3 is TGTGCCAGCAGTCCTACTAGCGGGAGCACAGATACGCAGTATTTT. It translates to CASSPTSGSTDTQYF.

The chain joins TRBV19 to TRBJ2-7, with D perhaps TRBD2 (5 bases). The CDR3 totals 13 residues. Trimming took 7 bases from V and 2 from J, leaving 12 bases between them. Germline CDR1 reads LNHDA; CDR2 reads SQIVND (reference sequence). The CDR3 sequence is CASTPPGAYEQYF. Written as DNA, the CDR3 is TGTGCCAGTACCCCCCCCGGGGCCTACGAGCAGTACTTC.

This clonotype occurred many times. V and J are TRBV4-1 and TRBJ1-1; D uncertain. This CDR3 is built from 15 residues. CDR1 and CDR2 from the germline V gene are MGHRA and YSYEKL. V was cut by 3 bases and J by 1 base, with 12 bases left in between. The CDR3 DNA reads TGCGCCAGCAGCCATGATACGAACCCGAACACTGAAGCTTTCTTT. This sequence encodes CASSHDTNPNTEAFF.

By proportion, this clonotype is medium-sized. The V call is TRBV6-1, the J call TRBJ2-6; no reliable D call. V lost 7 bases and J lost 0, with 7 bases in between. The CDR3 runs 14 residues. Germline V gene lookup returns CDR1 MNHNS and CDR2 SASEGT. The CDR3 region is CASTGSSGANVLTF. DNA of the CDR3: TGTGCCAGCACGGGTAGCTCTGGGGCCAACGTCCTGACTTTC.

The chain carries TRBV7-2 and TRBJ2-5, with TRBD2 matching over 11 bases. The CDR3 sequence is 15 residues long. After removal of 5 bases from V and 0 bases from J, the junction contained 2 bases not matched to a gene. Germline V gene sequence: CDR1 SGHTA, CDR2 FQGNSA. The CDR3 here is CASSPTSGNQETQYF. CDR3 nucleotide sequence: TGTGCCAGCAGCCCGACTAGCGGGAACCAAGAGACCCAGTACTTC.

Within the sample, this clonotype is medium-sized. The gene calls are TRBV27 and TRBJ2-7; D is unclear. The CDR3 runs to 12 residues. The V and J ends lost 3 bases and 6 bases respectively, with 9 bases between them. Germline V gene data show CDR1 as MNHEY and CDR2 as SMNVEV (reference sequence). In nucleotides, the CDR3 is TGTGCCAGCAGTTTTGGGTTCGGCGAGCAGTACTTC. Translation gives CASSFGFGEQYF.

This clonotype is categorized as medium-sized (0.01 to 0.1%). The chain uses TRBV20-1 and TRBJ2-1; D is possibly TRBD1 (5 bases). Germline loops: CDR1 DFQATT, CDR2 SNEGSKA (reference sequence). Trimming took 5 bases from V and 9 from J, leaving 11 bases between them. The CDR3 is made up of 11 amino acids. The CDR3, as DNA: TGCAGTGCTTGGGGCCAGGGTGAGCAGTTCTTC. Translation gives CSAWGQGEQFF.

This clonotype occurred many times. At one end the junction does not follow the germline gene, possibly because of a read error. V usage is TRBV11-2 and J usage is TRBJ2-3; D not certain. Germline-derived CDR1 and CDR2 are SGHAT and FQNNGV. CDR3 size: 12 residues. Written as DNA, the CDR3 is TGTGCCAGCAGTTTAGACACAGATACGCAGTATTTT. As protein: CASSLDTDTQYF.

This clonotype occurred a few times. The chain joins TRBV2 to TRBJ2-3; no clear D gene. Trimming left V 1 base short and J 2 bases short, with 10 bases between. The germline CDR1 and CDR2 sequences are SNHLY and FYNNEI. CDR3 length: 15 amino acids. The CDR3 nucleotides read TGTGCCAGCAGTGAAGATCCGGGCCTCACAGATACGCAGTATTTT. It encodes CASSEDPGLTDTQYF.

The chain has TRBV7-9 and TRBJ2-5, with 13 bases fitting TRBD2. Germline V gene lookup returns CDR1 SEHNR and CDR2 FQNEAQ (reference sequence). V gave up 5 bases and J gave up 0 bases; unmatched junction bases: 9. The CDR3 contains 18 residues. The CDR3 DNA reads TGTGCCAGCAGCAAAGGACTAGCGGGAGAGGATTACCAAGAGACCCAGTACTTC. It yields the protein CASSKGLAGEDYQETQYF.